This entry concerns a single T cell receptor beta chain. The data were obtained in a study of T cells after yellow fever vaccination. Study-level background: SMART-Seq v4 Ultra Low Input handled preparation of low-cell-number fractions.

Germline CDR1 reads KGHSH; CDR2 reads LQKENI. Trimming cost V 10 bases and J 8 bases, with 17 bases left between them. The CDR3 is made up of 12 amino acids. TCR cDNA was made by 5'RACE template switching, adding a universal primer site and UMIs. TCRdb ran MiXCR on the 5' RACE reads and lists one entry per CDR3 protein. Here the sample spans 100,000 to 150,000 distinct CDR3 sequences, nearly 15% being singletons. The receptor was isolated from a young man who received the YFV17D yellow fever vaccine. The specimen was CD8+ T cells sorted from PBMCs, collected 5 days after the yellow fever booster vaccination. This chain connects TRBV18 to TRBJ1-2, with a weak D call TRBD1 (5 bases). The CDR3 loop reads CAIEGGANGYTF. The CDR3 DNA reads TGTGCCATCGAGGGAGGGGCTAACGGCTACACCTTC.